This T cell receptor (beta chain) was recorded in a study of cytotoxic CD8 clonotypes in ibrutinib-treated CLL. The V end lost 0 bases, the J end lost 4 bases, and 3 bases lay between the germline ends. CDR3 length: 12 amino acids. Germline V lookup: CDR1 PRHDT, CDR2 FYEKMQ (reference sequence). The assay was immunoSEQ multiplex PCR, and TCRdb's table has in-frame clones only and misses some. The table has 30,000 to 40,000 clones, around 75% seen once. The receptor was derived from a human donor with chronic lymphocytic leukemia. The sequencing used PBMCs, collected at disease progression, from a patient treated with ibrutinib. The chain recombines TRBV13 with TRBJ1-1, with D unclear. The CDR3 coding sequence is TGTGCCAGCAGCTTAGGTCGCACTGAAGCTTTCTTT. Protein sequence: CASSLGRTEAFF. Full variable domain (remainder filled in from reference TRBV13 and TRBJ1-1): AAGVIQSPRHLIKEKRETATLKCYPIPRHDTVYWYQQGPGQDPQFLISFYEKMQSDKGSIPDRFSAQQFSDYHSELNMSSLELGDSALYFCASSLGRTEAFFGQGTRLTVV.